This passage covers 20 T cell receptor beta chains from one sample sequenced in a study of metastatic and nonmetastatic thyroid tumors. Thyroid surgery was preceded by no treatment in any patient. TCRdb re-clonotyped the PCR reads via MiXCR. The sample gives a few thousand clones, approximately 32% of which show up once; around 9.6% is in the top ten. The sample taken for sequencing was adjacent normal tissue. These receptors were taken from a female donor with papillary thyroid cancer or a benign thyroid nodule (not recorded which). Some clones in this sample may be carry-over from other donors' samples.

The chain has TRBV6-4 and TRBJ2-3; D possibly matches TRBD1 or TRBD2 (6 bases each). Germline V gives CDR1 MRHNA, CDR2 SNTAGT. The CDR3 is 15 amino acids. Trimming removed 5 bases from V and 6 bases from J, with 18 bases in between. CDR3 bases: TGTGCCAGCAGTCTGATGGGGGGCGGGGTGGATACGCAGTATTTT. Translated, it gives CASSLMGGGVDTQYF.

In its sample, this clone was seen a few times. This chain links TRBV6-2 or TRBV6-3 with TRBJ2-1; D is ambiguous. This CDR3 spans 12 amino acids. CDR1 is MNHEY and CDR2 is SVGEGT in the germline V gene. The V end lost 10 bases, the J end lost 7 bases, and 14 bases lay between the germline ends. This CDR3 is CATLLSVNEQFF. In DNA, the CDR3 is TGTGCCACCCTCCTTTCAGTGAATGAGCAGTTCTTC.

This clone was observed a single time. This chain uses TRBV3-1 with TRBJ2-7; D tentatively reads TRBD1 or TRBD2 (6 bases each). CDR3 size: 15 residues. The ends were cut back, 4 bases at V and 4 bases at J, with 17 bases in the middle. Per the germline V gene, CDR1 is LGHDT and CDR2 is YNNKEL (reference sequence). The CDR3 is CASSLRGGRLYEQYF. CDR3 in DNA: TGTGCCAGCAGCCTTAGAGGGGGGAGATTATACGAGCAGTACTTC.

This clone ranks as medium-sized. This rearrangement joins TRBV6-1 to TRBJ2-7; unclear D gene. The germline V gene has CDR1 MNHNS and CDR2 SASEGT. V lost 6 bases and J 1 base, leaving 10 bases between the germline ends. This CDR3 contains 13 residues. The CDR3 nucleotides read TGTGCCAGCAGCCCCACACATTCCTACGAGCAGTACTTC. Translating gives CASSPTHSYEQYF.

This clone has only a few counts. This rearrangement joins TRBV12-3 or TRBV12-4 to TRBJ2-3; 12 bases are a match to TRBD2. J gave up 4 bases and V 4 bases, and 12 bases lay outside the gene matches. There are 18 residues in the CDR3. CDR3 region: CASSYTPLTSGSPDTQYF. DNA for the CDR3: TGTGCCAGCAGTTACACCCCACTGACTAGCGGGAGCCCAGATACGCAGTATTTT.

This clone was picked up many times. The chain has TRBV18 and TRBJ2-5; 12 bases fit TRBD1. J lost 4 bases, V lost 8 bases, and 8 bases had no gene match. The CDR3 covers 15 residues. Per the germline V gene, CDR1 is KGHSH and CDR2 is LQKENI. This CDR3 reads CASADRDRGRETQYF. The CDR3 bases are TGTGCCAGCGCCGACCGGGACAGGGGGCGAGAGACCCAGTACTTC.

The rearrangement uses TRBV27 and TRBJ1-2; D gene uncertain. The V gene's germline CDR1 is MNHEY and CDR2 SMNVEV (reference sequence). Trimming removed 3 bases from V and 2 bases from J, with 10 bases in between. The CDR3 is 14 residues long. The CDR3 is CASSLQTTNYGYTF. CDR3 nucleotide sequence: TGTGCCAGCAGTTTGCAGACAACGAACTATGGCTACACCTTC.

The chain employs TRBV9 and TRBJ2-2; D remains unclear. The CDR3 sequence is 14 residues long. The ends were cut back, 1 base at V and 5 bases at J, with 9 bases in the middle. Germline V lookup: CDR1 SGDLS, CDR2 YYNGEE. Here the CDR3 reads CASSVNSPTGELFF. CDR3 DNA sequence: TGTGCCAGCAGCGTAAATTCCCCTACCGGGGAGCTGTTTTTT.

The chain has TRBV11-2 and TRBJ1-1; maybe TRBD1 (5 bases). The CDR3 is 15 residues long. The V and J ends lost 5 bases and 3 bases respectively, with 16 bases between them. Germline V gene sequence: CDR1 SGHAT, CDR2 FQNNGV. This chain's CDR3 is CASSPRVYGDTEAFF. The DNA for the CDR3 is TGTGCCAGCAGCCCCAGGGTGTACGGGGACACTGAAGCTTTCTTT.

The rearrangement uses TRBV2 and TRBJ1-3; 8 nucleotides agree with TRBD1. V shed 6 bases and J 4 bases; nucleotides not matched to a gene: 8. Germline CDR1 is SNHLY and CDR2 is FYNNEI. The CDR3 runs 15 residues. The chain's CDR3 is CASRDQGASGNTIYF. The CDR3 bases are TGTGCCAGCAGAGATCAGGGGGCGTCGGGAAACACCATATATTTT.

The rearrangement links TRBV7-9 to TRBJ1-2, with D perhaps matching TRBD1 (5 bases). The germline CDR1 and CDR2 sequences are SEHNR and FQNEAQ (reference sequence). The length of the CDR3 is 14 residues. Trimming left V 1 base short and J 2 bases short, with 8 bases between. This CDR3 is CASSLDSGNYGYTF. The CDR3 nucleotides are TGTGCCAGCAGCTTAGATTCAGGGAACTATGGCTACACCTTC.

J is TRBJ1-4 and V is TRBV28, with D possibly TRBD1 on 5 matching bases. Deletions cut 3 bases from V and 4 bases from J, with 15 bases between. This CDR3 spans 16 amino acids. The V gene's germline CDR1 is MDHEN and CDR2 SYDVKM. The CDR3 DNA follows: TGTGCCAGCAGTTTGGAGGTTGGGGCGGGTAATGAAAAACTGTTTTTT. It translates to CASSLEVGAGNEKLFF.

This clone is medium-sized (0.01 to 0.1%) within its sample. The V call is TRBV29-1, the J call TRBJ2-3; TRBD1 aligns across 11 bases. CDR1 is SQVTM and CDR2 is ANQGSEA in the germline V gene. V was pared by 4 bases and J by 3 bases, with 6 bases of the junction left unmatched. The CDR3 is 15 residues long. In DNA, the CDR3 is TGCAGCGTTGTCGGTGGACAGGGGGCGACAGATACGCAGTATTTT. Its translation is CSVVGGQGATDTQYF.

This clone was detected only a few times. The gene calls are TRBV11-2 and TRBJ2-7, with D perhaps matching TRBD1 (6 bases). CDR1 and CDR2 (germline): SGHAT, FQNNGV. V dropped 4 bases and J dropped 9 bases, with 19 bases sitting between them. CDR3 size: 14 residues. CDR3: CASSSSRGSNGQYF. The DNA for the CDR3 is TGTGCCAGCAGCTCCAGCAGGGGCTCCAATGGGCAGTACTTC.

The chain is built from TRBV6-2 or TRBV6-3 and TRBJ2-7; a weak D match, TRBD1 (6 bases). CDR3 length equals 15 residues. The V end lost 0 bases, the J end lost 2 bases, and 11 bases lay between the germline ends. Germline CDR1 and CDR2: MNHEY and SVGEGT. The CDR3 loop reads CASSYSDRQTYEQYF. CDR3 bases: TGTGCCAGCAGTTACTCTGACAGGCAAACCTACGAGCAGTACTTC.

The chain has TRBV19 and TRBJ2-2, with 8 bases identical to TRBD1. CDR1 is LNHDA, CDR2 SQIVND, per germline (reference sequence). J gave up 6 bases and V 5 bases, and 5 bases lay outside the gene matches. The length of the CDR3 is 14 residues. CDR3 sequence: CASSGLTGAGELFF. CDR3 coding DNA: TGTGCCAGTAGTGGATTGACAGGGGCCGGGGAGCTGTTTTTT.

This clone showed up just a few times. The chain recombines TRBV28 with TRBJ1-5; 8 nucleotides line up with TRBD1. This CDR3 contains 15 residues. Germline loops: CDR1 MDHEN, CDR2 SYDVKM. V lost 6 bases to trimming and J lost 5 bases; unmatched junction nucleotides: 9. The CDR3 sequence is CASSDRGGGYQPQHF. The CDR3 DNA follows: TGTGCCAGCAGCGACAGGGGCGGCGGGTATCAGCCCCAGCATTTT.

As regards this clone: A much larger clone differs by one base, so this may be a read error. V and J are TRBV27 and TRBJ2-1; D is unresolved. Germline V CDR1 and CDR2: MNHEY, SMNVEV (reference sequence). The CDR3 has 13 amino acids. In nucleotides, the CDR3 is TGCACCAGCAGTCCTCACCCCTACAATGAGCAGTTCTTC. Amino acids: CTSSPHPYNEQFF.

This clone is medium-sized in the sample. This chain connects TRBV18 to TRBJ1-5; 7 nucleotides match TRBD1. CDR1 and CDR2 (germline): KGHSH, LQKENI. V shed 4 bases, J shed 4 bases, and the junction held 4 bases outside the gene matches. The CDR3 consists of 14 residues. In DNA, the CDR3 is TGTGCCAGCTCACGGGACAGAATTAATCAGCCCCAGCATTTT. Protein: CASSRDRINQPQHF.

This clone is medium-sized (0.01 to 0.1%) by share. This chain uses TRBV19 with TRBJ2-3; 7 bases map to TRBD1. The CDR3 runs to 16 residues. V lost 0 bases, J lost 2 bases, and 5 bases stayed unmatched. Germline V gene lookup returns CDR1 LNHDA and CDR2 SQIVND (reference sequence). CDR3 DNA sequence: TGTGCCAGTAGTATAGATGGACAGGCAAACACAGATACGCAGTATTTT. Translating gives CASSIDGQANTDTQYF.